This T cell receptor beta chain was profiled in a study of Ad26.COV2.S vaccination and SARS-CoV-2 variants. As to treatment: around 19 received Ad26.COV2.S at low or high dose, single or two shots; roughly 5 received placebo; per-sample allocation not given. Collection of samples fell on day 63 after the first vaccine or placebo injection. Per the germline V gene, CDR1 is SGHTA and CDR2 is FQGNSA. Trimming removed 2 bases at V and 4 bases at J, with 16 bases between. The CDR3 extends over 16 amino acids. Libraries were prepared by immunoSEQ multiplex PCR; TCRdb keeps only in-frame clonotypes and omits some of them. There are approximately 280,000 clones in the sample; over 75% occur only once, and around 3% lies in the top ten.

The sample in question was peripheral blood, obtained in a trial of Ad26.COV2.S vaccine versus placebo. This chain joins TRBV7-2 and TRBJ2-3, with D possibly being TRBD1 (5 bases). This TCR derives from a person aged 18-65 years who received the Ad26.COV2.S COVID-19 vaccine or a placebo. CDR3 amino acids: CASSLPGAPDADTQYF. In nucleotides, the CDR3 is TGTGCCAGCAGCTTACCTGGGGCTCCGGACGCAGATACGCAGTATTTT. Variable domain in full (rest from reference TRBV7-2 and TRBJ2-3): GAGVSQSPSNKVTEKGKDVELRCDPISGHTALYWYRQSLGQGLEFLIYFQGNSAPDKSGLPSDRFSAERTGGSVSTLTIQRTQQEDSAVYLCASSLPGAPDADTQYFGPGTRLTVL.